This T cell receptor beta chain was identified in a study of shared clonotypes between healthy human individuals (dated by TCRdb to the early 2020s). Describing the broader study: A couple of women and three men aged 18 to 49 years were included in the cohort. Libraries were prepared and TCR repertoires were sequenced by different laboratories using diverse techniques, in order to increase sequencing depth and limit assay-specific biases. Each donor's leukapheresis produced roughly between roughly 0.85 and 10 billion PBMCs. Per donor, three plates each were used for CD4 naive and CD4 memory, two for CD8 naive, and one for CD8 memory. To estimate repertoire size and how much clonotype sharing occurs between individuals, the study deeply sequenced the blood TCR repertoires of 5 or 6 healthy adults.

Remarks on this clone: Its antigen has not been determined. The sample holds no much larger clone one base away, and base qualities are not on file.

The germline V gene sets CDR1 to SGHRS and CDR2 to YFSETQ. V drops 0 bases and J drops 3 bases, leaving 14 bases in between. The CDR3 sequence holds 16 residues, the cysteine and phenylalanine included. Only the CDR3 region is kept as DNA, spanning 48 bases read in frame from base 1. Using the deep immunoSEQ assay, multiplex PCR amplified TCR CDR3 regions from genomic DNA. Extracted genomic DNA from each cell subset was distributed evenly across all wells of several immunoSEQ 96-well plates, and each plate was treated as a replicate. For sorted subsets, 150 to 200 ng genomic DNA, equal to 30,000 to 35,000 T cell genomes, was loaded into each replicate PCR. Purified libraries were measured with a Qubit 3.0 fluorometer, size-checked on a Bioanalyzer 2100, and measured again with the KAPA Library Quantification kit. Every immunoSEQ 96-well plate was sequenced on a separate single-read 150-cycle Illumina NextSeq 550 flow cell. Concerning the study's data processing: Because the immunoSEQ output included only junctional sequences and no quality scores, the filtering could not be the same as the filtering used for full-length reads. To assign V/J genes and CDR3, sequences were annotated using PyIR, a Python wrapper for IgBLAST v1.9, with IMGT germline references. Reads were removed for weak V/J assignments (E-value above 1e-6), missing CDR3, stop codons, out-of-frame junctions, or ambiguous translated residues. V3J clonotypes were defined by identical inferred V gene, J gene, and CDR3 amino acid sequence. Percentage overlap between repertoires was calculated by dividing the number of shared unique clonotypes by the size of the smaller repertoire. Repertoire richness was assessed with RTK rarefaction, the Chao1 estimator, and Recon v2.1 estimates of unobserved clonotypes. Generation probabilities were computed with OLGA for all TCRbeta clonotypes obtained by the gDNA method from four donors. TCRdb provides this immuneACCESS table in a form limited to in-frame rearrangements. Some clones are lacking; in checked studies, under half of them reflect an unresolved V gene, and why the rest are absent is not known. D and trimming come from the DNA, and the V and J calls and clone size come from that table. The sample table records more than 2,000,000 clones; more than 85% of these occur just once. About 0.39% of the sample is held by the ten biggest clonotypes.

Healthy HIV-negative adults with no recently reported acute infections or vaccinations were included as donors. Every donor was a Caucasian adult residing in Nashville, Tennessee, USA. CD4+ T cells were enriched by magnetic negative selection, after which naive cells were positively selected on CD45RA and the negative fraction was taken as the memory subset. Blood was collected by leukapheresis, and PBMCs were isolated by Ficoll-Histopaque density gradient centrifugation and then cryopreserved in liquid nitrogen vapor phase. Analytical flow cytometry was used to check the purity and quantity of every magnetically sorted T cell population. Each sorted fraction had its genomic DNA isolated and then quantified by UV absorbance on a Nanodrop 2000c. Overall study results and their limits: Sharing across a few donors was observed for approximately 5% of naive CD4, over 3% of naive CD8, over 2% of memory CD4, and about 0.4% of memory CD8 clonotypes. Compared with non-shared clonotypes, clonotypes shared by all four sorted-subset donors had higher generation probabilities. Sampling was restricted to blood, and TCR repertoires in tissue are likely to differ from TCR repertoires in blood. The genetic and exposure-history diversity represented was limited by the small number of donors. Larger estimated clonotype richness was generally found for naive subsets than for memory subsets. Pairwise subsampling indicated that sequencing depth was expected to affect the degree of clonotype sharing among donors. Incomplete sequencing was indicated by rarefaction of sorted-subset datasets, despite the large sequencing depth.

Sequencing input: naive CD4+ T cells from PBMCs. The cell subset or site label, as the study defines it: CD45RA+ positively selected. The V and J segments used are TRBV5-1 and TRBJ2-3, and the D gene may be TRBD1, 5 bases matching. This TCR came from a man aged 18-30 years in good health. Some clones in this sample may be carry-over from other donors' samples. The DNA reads TGCGCCAGCAGCTTGGTCCCTGGGGCGGAAACAGATACGCAGTATTTT. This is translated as CASSLVPGAETDTQYF.